This T cell receptor (beta chain) comes out of a study of cytomegalovirus exposure and HLA in healthy donors. As for the study in general: There were around 390 genotyped donors. Of these, roughly 80% fell in the genetic ancestry cluster associated with self-reported Caucasian donors.

The length of the CDR3 is 11 residues. Per the germline V gene, CDR1 is SQVTM and CDR2 is ANQGSEA. V lost 4 bases and J 6 bases, leaving 10 bases between the germline ends. Regarding this clone: Its antigen is not known.

Study-wide findings and caveats: Reports described diagnosis of cytomegalovirus status by the classifier as highly specific and sensitive.

PCR amplification relied on 60 Vbeta primers (plus 13 Jbeta primers). The data were produced by immunoSEQ multiplex PCR, yet TCRdb's version contains in-frame clones alone and is incomplete. The table shows 150,000 to 200,000 clones, with less than 90% occurring only once. This clonotype was sampled from a male donor in good health and CMV-seropositive. The sample comprised PBMCs. The V and J genes are TRBV29-1 and TRBJ2-7; D unresolved. CDR3 sequence reads: CSVGFRGEQYF. CDR3 in DNA: TGCAGCGTTGGGTTTAGAGGCGAGCAGTACTTC.